Detailed here is one T cell receptor (beta chain). The data derive from a study of blood T cell repertoires in COVID-19. Assay used: immunoSEQ multiplex PCR; TCRdb lists only in-frame clones, some missing. This table holds some 250,000 clones, 80% to 85% found once. This clonotype was sampled from a man in his fifties or sixties with active or convalescent COVID-19. The sample comprised peripheral blood.

In DNA form, the CDR3 reads TGTGCCACCGGAGCCCGAGGGCTAGCTCCCTACGAGCAGTACTTC. It translates to CATGARGLAPYEQYF. This sequence joins TRBV15 and TRBJ2-7; D perhaps matches TRBD2 (5 bases). CDR3 length: 15 amino acids. V lost 8 bases and J 2 bases, leaving 19 bases between the germline ends. Germline V CDR1 and CDR2: LNHNV, YYDKDF (reference sequence).